This T cell receptor beta chain comes out of a study of cytomegalovirus exposure and HLA in healthy donors. Overall study context: An early data release held 75 million to 100 million unique TCRs from HLA-typed donors. Study results and caveats: The classifier, whose performance was assessed in both the original and validation cohorts, reportedly diagnosed cytomegalovirus status with high specificity and sensitivity.

The PCR used 60 Vbeta and 13 Jbeta primers. Clones were read by immunoSEQ multiplex PCR, and TCRdb kept only the in-frame ones, dropping some. Here the sample spans 180,000 or so clones, about 62% being singletons. The CDR3 is made up of 16 amino acids. Germline loops: CDR1 SEHNR, CDR2 FQNEAQ (reference sequence). V was clipped by 1 base and J by 3 bases, with 14 bases between them. This clone appeared a few times. The antigen is undetermined. This clonotype originated in a man aged 40-49 years in good health and CMV-seronegative. The specimen sequenced was PBMCs. The chain joins TRBV7-9 to TRBJ2-3; the D gene is possibly TRBD2 (6 bases). Here the CDR3 reads CASSLGLEGITDTQYF. The CDR3 coding sequence is TGTGCCAGCAGCTTAGGATTGGAGGGAATAACAGATACGCAGTATTTT.